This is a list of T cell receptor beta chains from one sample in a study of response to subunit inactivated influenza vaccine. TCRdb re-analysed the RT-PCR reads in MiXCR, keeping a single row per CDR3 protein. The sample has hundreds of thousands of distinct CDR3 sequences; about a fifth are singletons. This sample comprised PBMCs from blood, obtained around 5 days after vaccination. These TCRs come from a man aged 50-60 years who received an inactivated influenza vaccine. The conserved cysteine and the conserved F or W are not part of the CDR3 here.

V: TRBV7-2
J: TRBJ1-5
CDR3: ASSSDILQPQH

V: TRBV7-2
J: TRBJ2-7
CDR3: ASSLDATYEQY

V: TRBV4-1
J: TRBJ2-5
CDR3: ASSLIATETQY

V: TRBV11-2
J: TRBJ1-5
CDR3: ASSQGMTGGNQPQH

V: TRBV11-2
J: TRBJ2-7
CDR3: ASSLGRDSLLLGYEQY

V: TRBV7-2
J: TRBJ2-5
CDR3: ASSLMGSQETQY

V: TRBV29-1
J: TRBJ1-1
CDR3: SVELTGVNTEAF

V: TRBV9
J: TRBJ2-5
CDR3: ASSVSSGAQETQY

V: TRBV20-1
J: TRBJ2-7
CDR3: SALVPRQKTFYEQY

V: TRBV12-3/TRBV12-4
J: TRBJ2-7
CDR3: ASRFGQGAYEQY

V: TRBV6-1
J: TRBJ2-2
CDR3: ASRAGGNPGELF

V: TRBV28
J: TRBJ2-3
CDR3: ASSPLSLGQY

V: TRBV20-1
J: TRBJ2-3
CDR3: SAIGTSGGSTDTQY

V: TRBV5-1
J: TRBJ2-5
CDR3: ASSLWGSNQETQY

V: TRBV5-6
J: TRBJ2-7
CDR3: ASSLDSKYEQY

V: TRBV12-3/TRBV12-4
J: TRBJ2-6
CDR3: ASSRTGGFGANVLT